This TCR beta chain was sequenced in a study of CD8 T cells in Susac syndrome. Random hexamers were used to reverse transcribe the RNA input (0.5 to 1 ug). From the immunoSEQ multiplex PCR reads, TCRdb called clonotypes with MiXCR, one entry per CDR3 protein. The sample yields about 80,000 distinct CDR3 sequences, 94% seen once. Unmatched junction bases numbered 9, after V lost 8 bases and J lost 5 bases. The CDR3 contains 13 residues. Germline assignment: CDR1 MNHEY and CDR2 SVGEGT. The sequence came from a human donor in good health. This sequence joins TRBV6-2 or TRBV6-3 and TRBJ2-7; TRBD1 aligns across 7 bases. Sequencing input: CD8+ T cells from PBMCs. The CDR3 region is CASGGQRWDEQYF. DNA for the CDR3: TGTGCCAGCGGGGGACAGCGATGGGACGAGCAGTACTTC.